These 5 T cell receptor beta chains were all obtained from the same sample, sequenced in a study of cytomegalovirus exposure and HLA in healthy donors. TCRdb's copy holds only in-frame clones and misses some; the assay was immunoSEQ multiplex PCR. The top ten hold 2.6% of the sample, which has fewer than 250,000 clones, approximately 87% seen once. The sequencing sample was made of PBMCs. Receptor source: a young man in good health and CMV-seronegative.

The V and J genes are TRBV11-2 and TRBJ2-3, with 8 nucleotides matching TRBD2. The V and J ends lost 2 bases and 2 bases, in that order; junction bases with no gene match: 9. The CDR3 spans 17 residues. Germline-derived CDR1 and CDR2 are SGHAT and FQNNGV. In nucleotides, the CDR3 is TGTGCCAGCAGCTTATTATCGGGGGGGGCCGCCACAGATACGCAGTATTTT. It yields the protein CASSLLSGGAATDTQYF. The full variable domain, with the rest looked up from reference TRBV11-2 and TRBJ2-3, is EAGVAQSPRYKIIEKRQSVAFWCNPISGHATLYWYQQILGQGPKLLIQFQNNGVVDDSQLPKDRFSAERLKGVDSTLKIQPAKLEDSAVYLCASSLLSGGAATDTQYFGPGTRLTVL.

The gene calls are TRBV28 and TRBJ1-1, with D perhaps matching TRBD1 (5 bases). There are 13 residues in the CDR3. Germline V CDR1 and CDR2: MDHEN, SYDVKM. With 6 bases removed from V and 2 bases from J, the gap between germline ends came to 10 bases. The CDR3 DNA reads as TGTGCCAGCAGCTACAGGCGCAACACTGAAGCTTTCTTT. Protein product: CASSYRRNTEAFF.

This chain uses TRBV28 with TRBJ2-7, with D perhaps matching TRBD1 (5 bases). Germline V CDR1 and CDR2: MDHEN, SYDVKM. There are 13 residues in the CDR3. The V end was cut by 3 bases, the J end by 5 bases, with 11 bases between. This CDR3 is CASSFGAFDEQYF. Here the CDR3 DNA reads TGTGCCAGCAGTTTTGGGGCTTTCGACGAGCAGTACTTC.

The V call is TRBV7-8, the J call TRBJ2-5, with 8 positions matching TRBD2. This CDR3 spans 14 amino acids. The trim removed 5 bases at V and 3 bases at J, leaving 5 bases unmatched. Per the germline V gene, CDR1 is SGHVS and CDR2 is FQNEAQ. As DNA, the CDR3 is TGTGCCAGCAGCCCGGGGGGGTACGAAGAGACCCAGTACTTC. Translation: CASSPGGYEETQYF.

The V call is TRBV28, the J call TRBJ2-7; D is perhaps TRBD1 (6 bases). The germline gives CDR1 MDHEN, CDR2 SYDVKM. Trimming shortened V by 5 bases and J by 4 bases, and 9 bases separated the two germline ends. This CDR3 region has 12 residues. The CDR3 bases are TGTGCCAGCAGTCCTCAGGGGTACGAGCAGTACTTC. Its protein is CASSPQGYEQYF.